This T cell receptor beta chain came from a study of vaccination and CD4 T cells after COVID-19. Study as a whole: Post-COVID sampling occurred a median around 100 days after diagnosis (range 35 to 161).

Germline-derived CDR1 and CDR2 are SEHNR and FQNEAQ (reference sequence). With 5 bases clipped from V and 0 bases from J, the junction kept 9 bases outside the gene matches. The CDR3 totals 17 residues. A few counts support this clonotype. Its specificity is not known. Sequenced with the Oncomine TCR Beta short-read assay was DNA taken from cultured CD4+ T cells. TCRdb ran MiXCR on the PCR reads and lists one entry per CDR3 protein. The sample yields some 25,000 distinct CDR3 sequences, approximately 37% seen once. Treatment given: approximately nine-day PBMC culture with coronavirus spike peptide pools or control peptides (ViraFEST assay). ViraFEST used peptide pools to expand antigen-specific T cells, then sequenced TCRs. Upon completion of under twelve days of culture, CD4+ T cells were isolated via negative selection.

Sequences were obtained from CD4+ T cells from blood, cultured in vitro. The chain couples TRBV7-9 to TRBJ2-4; 8 positions agree with TRBD1. This clonotype originated in a human donor who had recovered from COVID-19. CDR3 sequence reads: CASSLLTGELAKNIQYF. The CDR3 nucleotides are TGTGCCAGCAGCCTCTTGACAGGGGAGCTAGCCAAAAACATTCAGTACTTC.